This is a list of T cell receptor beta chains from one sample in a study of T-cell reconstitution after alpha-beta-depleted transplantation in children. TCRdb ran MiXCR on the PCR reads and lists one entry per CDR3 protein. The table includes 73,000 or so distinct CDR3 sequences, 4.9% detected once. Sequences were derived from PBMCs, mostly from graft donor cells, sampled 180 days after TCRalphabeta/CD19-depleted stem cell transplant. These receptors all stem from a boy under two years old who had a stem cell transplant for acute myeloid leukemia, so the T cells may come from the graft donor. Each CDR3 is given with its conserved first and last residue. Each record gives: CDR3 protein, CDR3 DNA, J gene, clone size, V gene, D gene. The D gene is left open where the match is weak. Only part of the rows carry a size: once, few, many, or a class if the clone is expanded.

CSASPVIPLYGYTF,TGCAGTGCTAGCCCAGTAATTCCCCTCTATGGCTACACCTTC,TRBJ1-2,many,TRBV20-1,-
CASSFGTAQETQYF,TGTGCCAGCAGTTTCGGGACAGCTCAAGAGACCCAGTACTTC,TRBJ2-5,many,TRBV12-3/TRBV12-4,TRBD1
CSARDRGSGELFF,TGCAGTGCTAGAGATCGAGGGTCCGGGGAGCTGTTTTTT,TRBJ2-2,many,TRBV20-1,-
CASSPGGLANYGYTF,TGTGCCAGCAGCCCCGGGGGCCTCGCTAACTATGGCTACACCTTC,TRBJ1-2,few,TRBV5-6,-
CASSNGASGGADTQYF,TGCGCCAGCAGCAACGGAGCTAGCGGGGGGGCAGATACGCAGTATTTT,TRBJ2-3,-,TRBV5-1,TRBD2
CACSGRGANVLTF,TGTGCCTGTTCGGGGAGGGGGGCCAACGTCCTGACTTTC,TRBJ2-6,many,TRBV30,-
CASSFWGAKETQYF,TGTGCCAGCAGTTTTTGGGGGGCTAAGGAGACCCAGTACTTC,TRBJ2-5,many,TRBV27,-
CASSRTKETQYF,TGTGCCAGCAGTCGGACAAAAGAGACCCAGTACTTC,TRBJ2-5,many,TRBV6-5,-
CASSHKPGGETDTQYF,TGTGCCAGCAGCCATAAACCAGGGGGCGAAACAGATACGCAGTATTTT,TRBJ2-3,many,TRBV5-6,TRBD1
CASSFTTDYEQYF,TGTGCCAGCAGCTTCACAACTGACTACGAGCAGTACTTC,TRBJ2-7,many,TRBV7-2,-
CASSFLPQKNTEAFF,TGTGCCAGCAGCTTCTTACCACAAAAGAACACTGAAGCTTTCTTT,TRBJ1-1,many,TRBV7-9,-
CATSDATDPNTEAFF,TGTGCCACCAGTGATGCCACGGACCCGAACACTGAAGCTTTCTTT,TRBJ1-1,many,TRBV24-1,-
CSVMNTEAFF,TGCAGCGTTATGAACACTGAAGCTTTCTTT,TRBJ1-1,many,TRBV29-1,-
CSSRGLAGGHGETQYF,TGCAGTTCTAGGGGACTAGCGGGGGGCCACGGAGAGACCCAGTACTTC,TRBJ2-5,few,TRBV20-1,TRBD2
CASRRSDTQYF,TGTGCCAGCAGGAGATCAGATACGCAGTATTTT,TRBJ2-3,many,TRBV12-3/TRBV12-4,-
CASSIRQGRETQYF,TGTGCCAGCAGCATAAGACAGGGCCGTGAGACCCAGTACTTC,TRBJ2-5,many,TRBV5-6,TRBD1
CASSLVTRDLLSTKNIQYF,TGTGCCAGCAGCTTAGTTACTAGGGACCTTTTGTCAACCAAAAACATTCAGTACTTC,TRBJ2-4,many,TRBV11-2,-
CSARRGIGTGELFF,TGCAGTGCTAGGCGAGGGATCGGCACCGGGGAGCTGTTTTTT,TRBJ2-2,many,TRBV20-1,-
CASSGAGALYNEQFF,TGTGCCAGCAGCGGAGCGGGGGCCCTTTACAATGAGCAGTTCTTC,TRBJ2-1,many,TRBV3-1,TRBD2
CAWKGLALQETQYF,TGTGCCTGGAAGGGGCTAGCGCTTCAAGAGACCCAGTACTTC,TRBJ2-5,many,TRBV30,-
CASRNHGQETQYF,TGCGCCAGCAGAAATCACGGACAAGAGACCCAGTACTTC,TRBJ2-5,many,TRBV5-1,-
CASSSRGSTDTQYF,TGCGCCAGCAGCTCGCGGGGGAGCACAGATACGCAGTATTTT,TRBJ2-3,many,TRBV5-1,TRBD2
CASSAGTSGDNEQFF,TGTGCCAGCAGCGCCGGGACTAGCGGGGACAATGAGCAGTTCTTC,TRBJ2-1,many,TRBV12-3/TRBV12-4,TRBD2
CSASRRLLNTEAFF,TGCAGTGCTTCCCGGAGGTTACTGAACACTGAAGCTTTCTTT,TRBJ1-1,many,TRBV20-1,-
CASSLALRGAPYEQYF,TGTGCCAGCAGCTTAGCGTTGCGGGGGGCCCCCTACGAGCAGTACTTC,TRBJ2-7,many,TRBV7-8,TRBD2
CASSAAALEAYGYTF,TGTGCCAGCAGCGCCGCGGCCCTCGAGGCCTATGGCTACACCTTC,TRBJ1-2,few,TRBV5-6,-
CASSEVANTGELFF,TGTGCCAGCAGCGAGGTAGCGAACACCGGGGAGCTGTTTTTT,TRBJ2-2,many,TRBV9,-
CATSRGFQEEEKLFF,TGTGCCACCAGCAGAGGATTCCAAGAGGAAGAAAAACTGTTTTTT,TRBJ1-4,many,TRBV15,-
CASSVAGPSLNEQFF,TGTGCCAGCAGCGTAGCTGGGCCCTCCCTCAATGAGCAGTTCTTC,TRBJ2-1,many,TRBV9,-
CSALGTDFFYGYTF,TGCAGTGCGTTGGGGACAGATTTTTTCTATGGCTACACCTTC,TRBJ1-2,many,TRBV20-1,TRBD1
CSVAVRPPPPEAFF,TGCAGCGTGGCGGTTCGTCCCCCGCCCCCTGAAGCTTTCTTT,TRBJ1-1,many,TRBV29-1,-
CASSLATRALFSSYNEQFF,TGCGCCAGCAGCTTGGCCACCCGGGCCCTTTTTAGCTCCTACAATGAGCAGTTCTTC,TRBJ2-1,many,TRBV5-1,-
CAISEWEPLGEAFF,TGTGCCATCAGTGAGTGGGAGCCCCTGGGGGAAGCTTTCTTT,TRBJ1-1,many,TRBV10-3,-
CASSLVGAQETQYF,TGTGCCAGCAGCTTAGTAGGGGCCCAAGAGACCCAGTACTTC,TRBJ2-5,many,TRBV7-2,-
CASRTGFGTDTQYF,TGTGCCAGCAGGACGGGGTTTGGTACAGATACGCAGTATTTT,TRBJ2-3,many,TRBV7-9,-
CASSKPTGLSNQPQHF,TGTGCCAGCAGTAAACCGACAGGGCTTAGCAATCAGCCCCAGCATTTT,TRBJ1-5,-,TRBV6-2/TRBV6-3,TRBD1
CASSPRPAGGKNIQYF,TGCGCCAGCAGCCCTAGGCCCGCGGGGGGCAAAAACATTCAGTACTTC,TRBJ2-4,many,TRBV5-1,TRBD2
CASSLRGANTEAFF,TGCGCCAGCAGCTTGAGAGGGGCTAACACTGAAGCTTTCTTT,TRBJ1-1,many,TRBV5-1,-
CASSHVNPRANEQFF,TGTGCCAGCAGCCACGTCAACCCCAGGGCCAATGAGCAGTTCTTC,TRBJ2-1,many,TRBV5-6,-
CASRVLDKWRPYEQYF,TGTGCAAGTCGCGTCCTGGATAAGTGGCGCCCCTACGAGCAGTACTTC,TRBJ2-7,-,TRBV12-2,-
CASSDSPSGGARSEQFF,TGTGCCAGCAGTGACTCGCCTAGCGGGGGGGCTCGTAGTGAGCAGTTCTTC,TRBJ2-1,many,TRBV6-4,TRBD2
CASSILGVQPQHF,TGTGCCAGTAGTATACTAGGAGTGCAGCCCCAGCATTTT,TRBJ1-5,many,TRBV19,-
CASSLGLAGDSRDTQYF,TGTGCCAGCAGCTTAGGGCTAGCGGGGGATTCCCGGGATACGCAGTATTTT,TRBJ2-3,many,TRBV7-9,TRBD2
CASAATTFSGANVLTF,TGCGCCAGCGCAGCAACTACATTCTCTGGGGCCAACGTCCTGACTTTC,TRBJ2-6,many,TRBV5-1,-
CSASHRNYGYTF,TGCAGTGCTAGTCACAGAAACTATGGCTACACCTTC,TRBJ1-2,many,TRBV20-1,-
CASSLSVRRIQETQYF,TGTGCCAGCAGTTTAAGTGTGCGGCGGATCCAAGAGACCCAGTACTTC,TRBJ2-5,many,TRBV12-3/TRBV12-4,-
CASSLEGLLAKNIQYF,TGTGCCAGCAGTTTAGAAGGATTACTAGCCAAAAACATTCAGTACTTC,TRBJ2-4,many,TRBV12-3/TRBV12-4,-
CASSLPLGQGMNTEAFF,TGTGCCAGCAGCTTGCCCCTGGGACAGGGGATGAACACTGAAGCTTTCTTT,TRBJ1-1,many,TRBV5-6,TRBD1
CASSFTGTGATFSYNEQFF,TGTGCCAGCAGCTTCACCGGGACAGGGGCTACCTTCTCCTACAATGAGCAGTTCTTC,TRBJ2-1,many,TRBV7-9,TRBD1
CASPRVGETQYF,TGCGCCAGCCCCAGGGTCGGGGAGACCCAGTACTTC,TRBJ2-5,many,TRBV5-1,-